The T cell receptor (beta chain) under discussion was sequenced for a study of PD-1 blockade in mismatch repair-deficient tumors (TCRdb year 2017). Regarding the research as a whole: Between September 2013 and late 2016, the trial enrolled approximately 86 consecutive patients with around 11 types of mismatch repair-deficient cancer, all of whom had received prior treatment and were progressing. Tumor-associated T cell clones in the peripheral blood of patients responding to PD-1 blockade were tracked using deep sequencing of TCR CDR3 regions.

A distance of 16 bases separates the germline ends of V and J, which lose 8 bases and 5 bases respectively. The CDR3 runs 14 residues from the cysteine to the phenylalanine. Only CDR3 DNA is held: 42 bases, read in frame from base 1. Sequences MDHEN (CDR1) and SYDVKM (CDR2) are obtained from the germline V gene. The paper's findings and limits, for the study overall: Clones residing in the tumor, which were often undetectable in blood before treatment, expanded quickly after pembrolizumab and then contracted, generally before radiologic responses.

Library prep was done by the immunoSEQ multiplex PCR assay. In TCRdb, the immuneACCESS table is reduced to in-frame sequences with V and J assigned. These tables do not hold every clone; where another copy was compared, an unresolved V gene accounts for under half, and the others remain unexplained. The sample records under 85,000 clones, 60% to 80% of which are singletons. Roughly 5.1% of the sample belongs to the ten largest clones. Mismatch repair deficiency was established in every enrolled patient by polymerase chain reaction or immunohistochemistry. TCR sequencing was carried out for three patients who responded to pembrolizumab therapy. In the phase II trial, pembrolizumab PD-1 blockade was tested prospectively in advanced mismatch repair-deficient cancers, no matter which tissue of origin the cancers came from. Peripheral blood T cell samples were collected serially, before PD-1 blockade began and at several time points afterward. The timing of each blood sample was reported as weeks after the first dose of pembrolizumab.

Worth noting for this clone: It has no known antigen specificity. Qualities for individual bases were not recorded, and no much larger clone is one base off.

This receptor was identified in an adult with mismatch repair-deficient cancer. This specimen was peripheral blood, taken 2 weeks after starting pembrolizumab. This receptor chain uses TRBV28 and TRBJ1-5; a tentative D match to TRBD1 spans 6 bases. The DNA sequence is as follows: TGTGCCAGCGGGCCGGGACACTTAGATCAGCCCCAGCATTTT. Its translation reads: CASGPGHLDQPQHF.